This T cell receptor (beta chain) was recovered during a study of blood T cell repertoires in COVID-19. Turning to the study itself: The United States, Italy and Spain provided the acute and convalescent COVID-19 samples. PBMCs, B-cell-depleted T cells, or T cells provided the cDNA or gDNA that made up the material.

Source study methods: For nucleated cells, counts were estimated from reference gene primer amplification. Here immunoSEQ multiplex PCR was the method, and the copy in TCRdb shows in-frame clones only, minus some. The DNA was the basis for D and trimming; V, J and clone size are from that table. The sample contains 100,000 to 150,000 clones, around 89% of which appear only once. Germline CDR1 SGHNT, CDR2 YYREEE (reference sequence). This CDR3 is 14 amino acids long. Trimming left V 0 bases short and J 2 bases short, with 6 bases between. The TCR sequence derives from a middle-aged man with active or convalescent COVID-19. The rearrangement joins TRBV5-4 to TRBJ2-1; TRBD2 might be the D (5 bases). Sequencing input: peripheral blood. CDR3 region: CASSLEGAYNEQFF. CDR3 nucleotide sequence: TGTGCCAGCAGCTTGGAGGGAGCCTACAATGAGCAGTTCTTC.